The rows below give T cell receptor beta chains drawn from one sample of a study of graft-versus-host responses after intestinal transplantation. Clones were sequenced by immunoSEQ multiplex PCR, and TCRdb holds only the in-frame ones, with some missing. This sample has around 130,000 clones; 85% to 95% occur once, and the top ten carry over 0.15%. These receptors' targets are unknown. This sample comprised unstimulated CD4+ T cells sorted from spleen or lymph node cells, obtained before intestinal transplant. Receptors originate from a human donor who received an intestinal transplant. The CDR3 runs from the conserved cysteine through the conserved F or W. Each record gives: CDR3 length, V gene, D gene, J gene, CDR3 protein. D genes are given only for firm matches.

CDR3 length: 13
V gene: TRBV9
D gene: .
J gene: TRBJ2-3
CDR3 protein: CASSGRASDTQYF

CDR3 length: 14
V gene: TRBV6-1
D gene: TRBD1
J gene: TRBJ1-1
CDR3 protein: CASTPQGELGEAFF

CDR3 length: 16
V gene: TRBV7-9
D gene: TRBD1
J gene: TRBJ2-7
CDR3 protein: CASSPLGTVPSYEQYF

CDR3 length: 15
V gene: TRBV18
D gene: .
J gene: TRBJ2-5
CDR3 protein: CASSPGSGTQETQYF

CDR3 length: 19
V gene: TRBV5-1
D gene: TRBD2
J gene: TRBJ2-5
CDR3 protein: CASSLGLAGGLSYQETQYF

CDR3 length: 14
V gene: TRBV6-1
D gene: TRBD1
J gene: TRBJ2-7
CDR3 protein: CASRKGQGAYEQYF

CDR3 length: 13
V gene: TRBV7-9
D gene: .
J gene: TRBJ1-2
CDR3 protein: CASSDDFYYGYTF

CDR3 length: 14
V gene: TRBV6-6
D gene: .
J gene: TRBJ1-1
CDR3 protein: CATHRVLVVTEAFF

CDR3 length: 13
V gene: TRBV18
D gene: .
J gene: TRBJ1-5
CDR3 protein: CASSPPGGQPQHF

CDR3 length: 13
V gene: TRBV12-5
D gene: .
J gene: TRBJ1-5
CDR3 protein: CASGFEEVQPQHF

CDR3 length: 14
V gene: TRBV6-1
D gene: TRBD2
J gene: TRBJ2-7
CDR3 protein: CASCRGGTSYEQYF

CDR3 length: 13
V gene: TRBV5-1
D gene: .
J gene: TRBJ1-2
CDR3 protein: CASSTGQSRGYTF

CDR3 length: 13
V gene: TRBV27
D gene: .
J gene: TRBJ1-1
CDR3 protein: CASSLGARTEAFF

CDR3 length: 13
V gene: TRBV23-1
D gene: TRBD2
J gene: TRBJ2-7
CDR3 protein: CAIGGDSSYEQYF

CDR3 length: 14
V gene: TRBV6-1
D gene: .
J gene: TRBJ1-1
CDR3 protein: CASSEIGGPTEAFF

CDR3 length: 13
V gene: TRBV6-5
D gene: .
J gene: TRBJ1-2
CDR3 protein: CASSRTAPGGYTF

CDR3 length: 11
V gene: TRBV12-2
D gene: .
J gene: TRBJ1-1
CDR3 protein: CAREGVTEAFF

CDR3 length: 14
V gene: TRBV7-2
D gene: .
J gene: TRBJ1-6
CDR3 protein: CASSLTAYNSPLHF

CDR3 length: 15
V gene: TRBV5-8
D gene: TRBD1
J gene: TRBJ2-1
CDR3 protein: CASSFQGQSYNEQFF

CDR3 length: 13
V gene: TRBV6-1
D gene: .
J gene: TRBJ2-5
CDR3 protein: CASEDSLQETQYF

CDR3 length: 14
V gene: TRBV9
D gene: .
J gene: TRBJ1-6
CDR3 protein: CASSPWDNNSPLHF

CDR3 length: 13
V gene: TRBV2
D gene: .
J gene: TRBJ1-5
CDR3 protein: CASRGGGSQPQHF

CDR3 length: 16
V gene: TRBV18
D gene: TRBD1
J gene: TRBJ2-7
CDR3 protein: CASSPPDRGVSYEQYF

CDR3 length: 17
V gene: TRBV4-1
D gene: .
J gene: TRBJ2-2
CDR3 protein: CASSQVASRVVTGELFF

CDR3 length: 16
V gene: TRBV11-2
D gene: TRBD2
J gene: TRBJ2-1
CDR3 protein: CASSLSLAGATREQFF

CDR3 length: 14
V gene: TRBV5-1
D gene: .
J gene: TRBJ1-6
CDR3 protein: CASSLGTQGSPLHF

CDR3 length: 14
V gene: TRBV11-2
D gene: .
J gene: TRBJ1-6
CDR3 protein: CASSLYGGGSPLHF